The 32 T cell receptor beta chains below come from one sample, sequenced in a study of blood T cell repertoires in COVID-19. TCRdb keeps only in-frame clones here, not all; method: immunoSEQ multiplex PCR. The sample gives around 250,000 clones, 80% to 85% of which show up once; around 3.6% is in the top ten. Sequenced input: PBMCs or T cells enriched from blood (not recorded which). The receptors come from a man over 45 who had recovered from COVID-19.

In regard to this clone: Within the sample, other DNA sequences also encode this same CDR3. J is TRBJ1-4 and V is TRBV5-4; D not resolved. The V and J ends lost 4 bases and 0 bases respectively, with 7 bases between them. The CDR3 extends over 14 amino acids. The germline CDR1 and CDR2 sequences are SGHNT and YYREEE (reference sequence). In nucleotides, the CDR3 is TGTGCCAGCAGCCCCGGTGCAACTAATGAAAAACTGTTTTTT. Encoded protein: CASSPGATNEKLFF.

The rearrangement uses TRBV7-2 and TRBJ1-2, with 8 bases fitting TRBD1. This CDR3 region has 14 residues. The V segment lost 3 bases and the J segment 7 bases; nucleotides outside the gene matches: 7. Germline V gene data show CDR1 as SGHTA and CDR2 as FQGNSA. The CDR3 protein is CASSFDGQGLGYTF. DNA of the CDR3: TGTGCCAGCAGCTTTGACGGACAGGGACTTGGCTACACCTTC.

This clone was picked up one time. The genes are TRBV18 and TRBJ2-7, with 13 bases identical to TRBD2. Germline V gene lookup returns CDR1 KGHSH and CDR2 LQKENI. V lost 4 bases and J lost 1; bases outside the gene matches: 1. The CDR3 covers 15 residues. The CDR3 loop is CASSRTSGGSYEQYF. The DNA of the CDR3 is TGTGCCAGCTCACGGACTAGCGGGGGATCCTACGAGCAGTACTTC.

The chain couples TRBV7-8 to TRBJ2-1; D is ambiguous. Trimming shortened V by 1 base and J by 0 bases, and 22 bases separated the two germline ends. Germline loops: CDR1 SGHVS, CDR2 FQNEAQ. This CDR3 region has 20 residues. The CDR3 DNA reads as TGTGCCAGCAGCTTAGGCGGTGCCAAGTTGTCAACCAACTCCTACAATGAGCAGTTCTTC. It is translated as CASSLGGAKLSTNSYNEQFF.

This clone was counted once. The chain couples TRBV2 to TRBJ1-2; tentatively, D is TRBD1 (6 bases). The germline V gene encodes CDR1 SNHLY and CDR2 FYNNEI. V shed 6 bases and J shed 10 bases, with 9 bases lying between them. The CDR3 consists of 10 residues. This CDR3 reads CASRDRDYTF. The CDR3, as DNA: TGTGCCAGCAGGGACAGAGACTACACCTTC.

The chain has TRBV29-1 and TRBJ1-1, with D hard to call. Trimming removed 7 bases from V and 4 bases from J, with 22 bases in between. Germline V gene lookup returns CDR1 SQVTM and CDR2 ANQGSEA. The CDR3 spans 15 residues. The DNA for the CDR3 is TGCAGCGCTGGGCGCGGGGTAGGGCGAAGCACTGAAGCTTTCTTT. Translating it yields CSAGRGVGRSTEAFF.

The chain has TRBV6-1 and TRBJ1-4, with D unresolved. With 1 base removed from V and 5 bases from J, the gap between germline ends came to 14 bases. The CDR3 runs to 16 residues. Germline V gene data show CDR1 as MNHNS and CDR2 as SASEGT. CDR3 in amino acids: CASSEVLAMTNEKLFF. The CDR3 coding sequence is TGTGCCAGCAGTGAAGTGTTGGCTATGACAAATGAAAAACTGTTTTTT.

The genes are TRBV18 and TRBJ1-3; D perhaps matches TRBD1 (6 bases). V lost 2 bases, J lost 0 bases, and 14 bases lay in between. CDR3 size: 17 residues. The germline gives CDR1 KGHSH, CDR2 LQKENI. For the CDR3, the DNA is TGTGCCAGCTCACCATGGCGACAGGAGCGCTCTGGAAACACCATATATTTT. This sequence encodes CASSPWRQERSGNTIYF.

The gene calls are TRBV6-2 or TRBV6-3 and TRBJ1-5; 10 bases match TRBD1. This CDR3 has 17 amino acids. Per the germline V gene, CDR1 is MNHEY and CDR2 is SVGEGT. The junction had 10 bases not matched to a gene; V was cut back by 2 bases and J by 6 bases. The CDR3 DNA reads TGTGCCAGCAGTTACATTTGGGGGACAGGGGATATTCAGCCCCAGCATTTT. Protein product: CASSYIWGTGDIQPQHF.

This clone was observed once. The chain employs TRBV5-6 and TRBJ1-1; 11 positions match TRBD1. Germline loops: CDR1 SGHDT, CDR2 YYEEEE. This CDR3 is built from 16 residues. V trimming: 3 bases; J trimming: 1 base; junction bases outside the gene matches: 5. CDR3 bases: TGTGCCAGCAGCTACGGGACAGGGGGAACGAACACTGAAGCTTTCTTT. This codes for CASSYGTGGTNTEAFF. Supplemented by reference TRBV5-6 and TRBJ1-1, the full variable domain reads DAGVTQSPTHLIKTRGQQVTLRCSPKSGHDTVSWYQQALGQGPQFIFQYYEEEERQRGNFPDRFSGHQFPNYSSELNVNALLLGDSALYLCASSYGTGGTNTEAFFGQGTRLTVV.

The chain uses TRBV3-1 (or the pseudogene TRBV3-2) and TRBJ1-1; D is possibly TRBD1 (5 bases). Germline V lookup: CDR1 LGHDT, CDR2 YNNKEL (reference sequence). This CDR3 is built from 11 residues. Trimming took 6 bases from V and 8 from J, leaving 10 bases between them. In DNA, the CDR3 is TGTGCCAGCAGACAGGCGCAGGAAGCTTTCTTT. Translating it yields CASRQAQEAFF.

This sequence joins TRBV4-3 and TRBJ2-2; 16 bases agree with TRBD2. Germline-derived CDR1 and CDR2 are LGHNA and YSLEER. Losses at the gene ends were 2 bases for V and 6 bases for J; bases not matched to a gene: 9. CDR3 length: 19 amino acids. CDR3 loop: CASSQTPGLAGGPSGELFF. DNA of the CDR3: TGCGCCAGCAGCCAAACACCGGGACTAGCGGGAGGGCCTTCCGGGGAGCTGTTTTTT.

CDR3 amino acids: CASRADRGGDEQYF. The CDR3 DNA is TGTGCCAGCAGAGCAGACAGGGGAGGCGACGAGCAGTACTTC. The chain employs TRBV2 and TRBJ2-7; 8 bases are a match to TRBD1. Germline V gives CDR1 SNHLY, CDR2 FYNNEI. V dropped 6 bases and J dropped 5; count of bases not matched to a gene: 9. The CDR3 runs to 14 residues. The entire variable domain, with the rest obtained from reference TRBV2 and TRBJ2-7, is as follows: EPEVTQTPSHQVTQMGQEVILRCVPISNHLYFYWYRQILGQKVEFLVSFYNNEISEKSEIFDDQFSVERPDGSNFTLKIRSTKLEDSAMYFCASRADRGGDEQYFGPGTRLTVT.

J is TRBJ2-7 and V is TRBV5-6, with D unresolved. Deletions cut 0 bases from V and 2 bases from J, with 15 bases between. The CDR3 runs to 16 residues. Per germline, CDR1 SGHDT and CDR2 YYEEEE. The DNA of the CDR3 is TGTGCCAGCAGCTTGGGTGCCAGTGCCCGCCCCTACGAGCAGTACTTC. Protein: CASSLGASARPYEQYF.

With respect to this clone: One end of the junction is discordant with germline, which a read error may explain. The rearrangement joins TRBV6-5 to TRBJ2-5; possible D gene TRBD1, 5 bases. CDR1 is MNHEY and CDR2 is SVGAGI in the germline V gene. The CDR3 runs to 15 residues. The CDR3 is CASSDSEQGVETQYF. The DNA for the CDR3 is TGTGCCAGCAGTGACTCCGAGCAGGGCGTCGAGACCCAGTACTTC.

This clone was observed a few times. V is TRBV11-1 and J is TRBJ1-4, with 9 nucleotides matching TRBD1. From germline, CDR1 is SGHAT and CDR2 FQDESV (reference sequence). The CDR3 length is 14 residues. Trimming removed 5 bases from V and 4 bases from J; junction bases left unmatched: 2. The CDR3 here is CASSTGGGNEKLFF. The CDR3 DNA reads as TGTGCCAGCAGCACAGGGGGCGGTAATGAAAAACTGTTTTTT.

The V call is TRBV12-5, the J call TRBJ2-1; maybe TRBD1 (5 bases). Looked up from germline, CDR1 is LGHNT and CDR2 is FRNRAP. CDR3 size: 15 residues. Trimming took 4 bases from V and 3 from J, leaving 13 bases between them. Here the CDR3 reads CASGWDQQGYNEQFF. CDR3 sequence (DNA): TGTGCTAGTGGTTGGGATCAGCAGGGCTACAATGAGCAGTTCTTC.

The sample holds many counts of this clone. This chain uses TRBV4-2 with TRBJ2-7, with D tentatively TRBD2 (5 bases). With 3 bases removed from V and 0 bases from J, the gap between germline ends came to 15 bases. Germline values: CDR1 LGHNA, CDR2 YNFKEQ. The CDR3 is 16 residues long. For the CDR3, the DNA is TGTGCCAGCAGCCATGGGGTCAGCGGACTCTCCTACGAGCAGTACTTC. This gives the protein CASSHGVSGLSYEQYF.

V is TRBV7-2 and J is TRBJ1-3, with 8 bases matching TRBD1. The CDR3 is 15 residues long. Per germline, CDR1 SGHTA and CDR2 FQGNSA. With V trimmed by 5 bases and J by 2 bases, 5 bases remained unmatched. The CDR3 DNA reads as TGTGCCAGCAGCCCTCAGGACAGGGCTGGAAACACCATATATTTT. Encoded protein: CASSPQDRAGNTIYF.

The chain combines TRBV5-5 with TRBJ2-5; D remains ambiguous. The CDR3 runs to 16 residues. Trimming shortened V by 4 bases and J by 4 bases, and 20 bases separated the two germline ends. CDR1 is SGHKS and CDR2 is YYEKEE in the germline V gene (reference sequence). The CDR3 loop reads CASSIGSSRVGETQYF. The CDR3 DNA sequence: TGTGCCAGCAGCATCGGGTCTTCGCGAGTTGGAGAGACCCAGTACTTC.

This chain joins TRBV28 and TRBJ2-1; the D gene is possibly TRBD1 (5 bases). In germline, CDR1 is MDHEN, CDR2 SYDVKM. The CDR3 covers 13 residues. V lost 11 bases and J lost 0, with 11 bases in between. This CDR3 is CAWQGTSYNEQFF. DNA for the CDR3: TGTGCCTGGCAGGGTACCTCCTACAATGAGCAGTTCTTC.

This CDR3 reads CSVGLSYEQYF. Written as DNA, the CDR3 is TGCAGCGTTGGACTTTCCTACGAGCAGTACTTC. The chain combines TRBV29-1 with TRBJ2-7; D is unclear. V was shortened by 4 bases and J by 1 base, with 5 bases between the two germline ends. The germline gives CDR1 SQVTM, CDR2 ANQGSEA. This CDR3 spans 11 amino acids.

The CDR3: CASKAGGNSPLHF. The CDR3 coding sequence is TGTGCCAGTAAGGCCGGGGGAAATTCACCCCTCCACTTT. This chain connects TRBV19 to TRBJ1-6; D possibly corresponds to TRBD1 (5 bases). Germline loops: CDR1 LNHDA, CDR2 SQIVND (reference sequence). The CDR3 runs 13 residues. V shed 7 bases and J shed 7 bases, with 11 bases lying between them.

The V and J genes are TRBV6-5 and TRBJ1-6; D is unresolved. Germline V gene lookup returns CDR1 MNHEY and CDR2 SVGAGI. The CDR3 is made up of 15 amino acids. Trimming stripped 7 bases from V and 9 bases from J, with 19 bases between. CDR3 coding DNA: TGTGCCAGCAACAAAGCGCAGTCCCGTCGTTCACCCCTCCACTTT. It yields the protein CASNKAQSRRSPLHF.

The V gene is TRBV6-5, the J gene TRBJ1-2, with D possibly being TRBD1 (6 bases). Per the germline V gene, CDR1 is MNHEY and CDR2 is SVGAGI. This CDR3 is built from 13 residues. Trimming removed 6 bases from V and 1 base from J, with 9 bases in between. The CDR3 reads CASRDSLNYGYTF. The CDR3 DNA sequence: TGTGCCAGCAGGGACAGCCTTAACTATGGCTACACCTTC.

The V call is TRBV11-2, the J call TRBJ2-7; TRBD2 agrees at 12 bases. The junction had 5 bases not matched to a gene; V was cut back by 1 base and J by 7 bases. The CDR3 has 15 amino acids. Germline CDR1 SGHAT, CDR2 FQNNGV. CDR3 amino acids: CASSLGLAGVLEQYF. The CDR3 DNA is TGTGCCAGCAGCTTAGGACTAGCGGGAGTCTTGGAGCAGTACTTC.

The J gene is TRBJ1-2, the V gene TRBV19; unclear D gene. CDR3 length equals 12 residues. V was pared by 6 bases and J by 3 bases, with 8 bases between. Per the germline V gene, CDR1 is LNHDA and CDR2 is SQIVND (reference sequence). The CDR3 nucleotides are TGTGCCAGTAGGAGGAGTGACTATGGCTACACCTTC. Protein sequence: CASRRSDYGYTF.

The rearrangement joins TRBV27 to TRBJ2-7; 10 positions match TRBD1. V shed 2 bases and J 2 bases; nucleotides not matched to a gene: 3. Germline CDR1 and CDR2: MNHEY and SMNVEV (reference sequence). The CDR3 covers 15 residues. In DNA form, the CDR3 reads TGTGCCAGCAGTTTAACCGGACAGGGGGCCTACGAGCAGTACTTC. This encodes CASSLTGQGAYEQYF.

This rearrangement joins TRBV27 to TRBJ2-7, with 15 bases identical to TRBD2. This CDR3 comprises 17 residues. CDR1 and CDR2 from the germline V gene are MNHEY and SMNVEV (reference sequence). With 4 bases clipped from V and 7 bases from J, the junction kept 11 bases outside the gene matches. The CDR3 DNA reads TGTGCCAGCAGTTCCCCCGGGACTAGCGGGGGGCACCTGGAGCAGTACTTC. Translation: CASSSPGTSGGHLEQYF.

The chain is built from TRBV28 and TRBJ2-1, with 13 bases aligning to TRBD2. Germline assignment: CDR1 MDHEN and CDR2 SYDVKM. Trimming cost V 5 bases and J 1 base; bases outside gene matches: 11. The length of the CDR3 is 19 residues. The CDR3 sequence is CASSKLRTSGSLSYNEQFF. The CDR3 DNA reads TGTGCCAGCAGTAAACTAAGGACTAGCGGGAGCCTTTCCTACAATGAGCAGTTCTTC.

The CDR3 DNA is TGTGCCACGAGAGAGACAGGGGGCCTTAATTCACCCCTCCACTTT. Amino acid sequence: CATRETGGLNSPLHF. The chain uses TRBV10-3 and TRBJ1-6, with TRBD1 identical over 10 bases. With 10 bases clipped from V and 6 bases from J, the junction kept 9 bases outside the gene matches. In germline, CDR1 is ENHRY, CDR2 SYGVKD. The CDR3 loop spans 15 amino acids.

The chain has TRBV28 and TRBJ2-1, with D possibly matching TRBD2 (6 bases). CDR3 length: 15 amino acids. Germline CDR1 reads MDHEN; CDR2 reads SYDVKM. Trimming removed 3 bases from V and 0 bases from J, with 9 bases in between. DNA of the CDR3: TGTGCCAGCAGTTTTGGGGGGAGCTCCTACAATGAGCAGTTCTTC. Its protein product is CASSFGGSSYNEQFF.